A selection of T cell receptor beta chains follows, all from one sample in a study of T cell responses to AZD1222 COVID-19 vaccine. Method: immunoSEQ multiplex PCR; TCRdb's copy keeps in-frame clones and lacks some. The profile shows about 130,000 clones, around 92% of them singletons. Sequences were derived from peripheral blood, sampled on day 0 of AZD1222 vaccination. These receptors were collected from an adult in good health. Both conserved end residues are part of each CDR3.

J gene | V gene | CDR3 protein
TRBJ1-2 | TRBV11-1 | CASSPRTGGTGGGYTF
TRBJ2-7 | TRBV29-1 | CSVEEVEGAPYEQYF
TRBJ2-1 | TRBV6-5 | CASSPWGSVLNEQFF
TRBJ1-6 | TRBV6-2/TRBV6-3 | CASSPPGVNSPLHF
TRBJ2-4 | TRBV7-9 | CASSLSGTGSHF
TRBJ1-2 | TRBV6-1 | CASSEAGGADGYTF
TRBJ2-5 | TRBV7-3 | CASSLLVQETQYF
TRBJ2-5 | TRBV9 | CASSAGPEIWETQYF
TRBJ1-2 | TRBV24-1 | CATSDLGDSSTYYGYTF
TRBJ2-1 | TRBV2 | CASSEANNEQFF
TRBJ2-7 | TRBV29-1 | CSVEDGTYEQYF
TRBJ1-2 | TRBV4-3 | CASSQDGTGAPGGYTF
TRBJ1-1 | TRBV11-2 | CASSLGGVNTEAFF
TRBJ2-7 | TRBV7-9 | CASSLAWGSYEQYF
TRBJ1-5 | TRBV5-1 | CASSFTGRNQPQHF
TRBJ1-2 | TRBV6-5 | CASSRDSSNYGYTF
TRBJ1-2 | TRBV19 | CASSNRGGNYGYTF
TRBJ2-2 | TRBV7-3 | CASSLRPQSWSGELFF
TRBJ1-5 | TRBV5-6 | CASNNLRYSNQPQHF
TRBJ1-4 | TRBV4-2 | CASSQDQWQTKKLFF
TRBJ1-1 | TRBV15 | CATSRQVARKNTEAFF
TRBJ1-1 | TRBV5-1 | CASSLEQTTEAFF
TRBJ2-2 | TRBV20-1 | CSASVKGNTGELFF
TRBJ1-3 | TRBV19 | CASSIRDEHTIYF
TRBJ2-1 | TRBV27 | CASSLGGLAGVRVIF
TRBJ1-2 | TRBV19 | CASTIRGVRAAYGYTF
TRBJ2-7 | TRBV10-3 | CAIRTLAGADYEQYF
TRBJ1-6 | TRBV27 | CASRTGTANSPLHF
TRBJ2-7 | TRBV5-6 | CASSLRAGDPADF
TRBJ1-3 | TRBV19 | CATVDRVGNTIYF
TRBJ2-1 | TRBV7-2 | CASSFSSGANEQFF
TRBJ1-3 | TRBV6-2/TRBV6-3 | CASSYGGGSGNTIYF
TRBJ2-2 | TRBV5-4 | CASSLGGAEELFF
TRBJ2-5 | TRBV19 | CASSIVNSGIQETQYF
TRBJ1-2 | TRBV7-2 | CASSPEAGNYGYTF
TRBJ1-4 | TRBV4-3 | CASSQDVLRAREKLFF
TRBJ1-2 | TRBV29-1 | CSVILRASGSFRTF
TRBJ2-1 | TRBV7-3 | CASSTAPGTGNNEQFF
TRBJ2-3 | TRBV7-2 | CASSGGPSTDTQYF
TRBJ1-2 | TRBV6-1 | CASSEASVGAHYGYTF
TRBJ2-7 | TRBV10-3 | CAISEPQDYSYEQYF
TRBJ2-5 | TRBV18 | CASSLAGKETQYF
TRBJ2-7 | TRBV6-5 | CASSYPGLAGTYEQYF
TRBJ2-5 | TRBV7-2 | CASSPGQLGETQYF
TRBJ2-7 | TRBV3-1/TRBV3-2 | CASSPHRQGSSYEQYF
TRBJ1-1 | TRBV5-1 | CASSSGTGGVGTEAFF
TRBJ1-2 | TRBV7-2 | CASSPRRSGIDGYTF
TRBJ2-2 | TRBV4-3 | CASSLFRLNTGELFF
TRBJ2-4 | TRBV19 | CASSIDHRGLAKNIQYF
TRBJ2-3 | TRBV19 | CASGLSGGTDTQYF
TRBJ1-4 | TRBV11-2 | CASSPGPREKLFF
TRBJ2-4 | TRBV6-5 | CASRAWTGAKNIQYF
TRBJ1-1 | TRBV27 | CASSFTGGTNTEAFF
TRBJ1-2 | TRBV21-1 | CASSKEDTYSPLNYGYTF